Following are 8 T cell receptor beta chains from one sample sequenced in a study of identical twins. TCRdb reanalysed the 5' RACE reads using MiXCR and keeps one entry per CDR3 protein. The sample shows around 1.7 million distinct CDR3 sequences, about 32% of them seen only once. The source material was cord blood. The origin of the receptors is a newborn girl in good health.

This clonotype came up a few times. The J gene is TRBJ1-4, the V gene TRBV7-8; no reliable D call. Trimming shortened V by 5 bases and J by 0 bases, and 13 bases separated the two germline ends. The germline gives CDR1 SGHVS, CDR2 FQNEAQ. The CDR3 totals 16 residues. The CDR3 sequence is CASSGRTGATNEKLFF. The CDR3 DNA reads as TGTGCCAGCAGCGGGCGGACGGGAGCAACTAATGAAAAACTGTTTTTT.

This clonotype showed up just a few times. This sequence joins TRBV6-1 and TRBJ1-4; TRBD1 agrees at 10 bases. This CDR3 region has 14 residues. With 6 bases clipped from V and 6 bases from J, the junction kept 4 bases outside the gene matches. Per germline, CDR1 MNHNS and CDR2 SASEGT. Here the CDR3 DNA reads TGTGCCAGCAGGCCGGGACAGGGGCATGAAAAACTGTTTTTT. Encoded protein: CASRPGQGHEKLFF.

In this sample, this clonotype turned up a few times. The chain uses TRBV24-1 and TRBJ2-3; TRBD1 is a possible D gene (5 bases). V lost 9 bases and J lost 10, with 13 bases in between. Germline V gene lookup returns CDR1 KGHDR and CDR2 SFDVKD. CDR3 length equals 11 residues. As DNA, the CDR3 is TGTGCCACCGGAACAGGCGCCCCGCAGTATTTT. Translation: CATGTGAPQYF.

V and J are TRBV20-1 and TRBJ2-3; D call uncertain. Germline assignment: CDR1 DFQATT and CDR2 SNEGSKA (reference sequence). The CDR3 consists of 12 residues. V lost 6 bases and J 1 base, leaving 8 bases between the germline ends. The CDR3 DNA reads TGCAGTGCCAAGTACGGCACAGATACGCAGTATTTT. Its translation is CSAKYGTDTQYF.

CDR3 in DNA: TGTGCCAGCAGCTCGCGGGAGGGTTTCACAGATACGCAGTATTTT. This sequence encodes CASSSREGFTDTQYF. This rearrangement joins TRBV11-1 to TRBJ2-3; 9 bases line up with TRBD2. J gave up 2 bases and V 4 bases, and 4 bases lay outside the gene matches. The CDR3 is 15 residues long. Germline V gives CDR1 SGHAT, CDR2 FQDESV (reference sequence).

The chain couples TRBV12-3 or TRBV12-4 to TRBJ1-6, with TRBD1 matching over 7 bases. This CDR3 is 15 amino acids long. V shed 0 bases, J shed 6 bases, and the junction held 2 bases outside the gene matches. Here the CDR3 reads CASSLAGQANSPLHF. CDR3 nucleotide sequence: TGTGCCAGCAGTTTAGCAGGACAGGCTAATTCACCCCTCCACTTT.

There are a few counts of this clonotype. The chain joins TRBV4-1 to TRBJ1-1; a possible D gene is TRBD1 (6 bases). Germline loops: CDR1 MGHRA, CDR2 YSYEKL. The CDR3 consists of 17 residues. The V gene lost 1 base and the J gene lost 0 bases, with 15 bases spanning the gap. CDR3: CASSQVGGPLLNTEAFF. The CDR3 coding sequence is TGCGCCAGCAGCCAAGTTGGGGGGCCCCTCCTGAACACTGAAGCTTTCTTT.

Comments on this clonotype: A much larger clonotype is one base distant, so this may be a read error. The chain couples TRBV10-3 to TRBJ2-1, with unresolved D. The closer fit of TRBJ2-7 to the DNA end suggests the J call may be wrong. This CDR3 spans 15 amino acids. The germline CDR1 and CDR2 sequences are ENHRY and SYGVKD. CDR3 sequence: CAISSPGLAYNEQYF. The CDR3 nucleotides are TGTGCCATCAGCTCACCGGGCCTTGCGTACAATGAGCAGTACTTC.